The present TCR beta chain was sequenced within a study of cytomegalovirus exposure and HLA in healthy donors. Study results and caveats: Reportedly, fewer N-insertions than the 666-donor mean appeared in an Asian-associated ancestry cluster in a later analysis. Most TCR sequences were uncommon, yet certain public TCRs appeared in many donors.

Primers for the PCR totalled 60 Vbeta and 13 Jbeta. Sequencing used immunoSEQ multiplex PCR; TCRdb keeps in-frame clones, though not all of them. The sample lists tens of thousands of clones; approximately 83% were seen once. A remark on this clone: Its antigen is not known.

The germline V gene encodes CDR1 MDHEN and CDR2 SYDVKM. The CDR3 is 15 residues long. Trimming removed 6 bases from V and 2 bases from J, with 11 bases in between. The sequence was obtained from a man aged 45-60 years in good health and CMV-seronegative. Sequencing was done on a sample of PBMCs. The rearrangement links TRBV28 to TRBJ2-6; no firm D call. DNA of the CDR3: TGTGCCAGCAGGTCTGACTTCCCTGGGGCCAACGTCCTGACTTTC. Residues: CASRSDFPGANVLTF. Variable domain in full (rest from reference TRBV28 and TRBJ2-6): DVKVTQSSRYLVKRTGEKVFLECVQDMDHENMFWYRQDPGLGLRLIYFSYDVKMKEKGDIPEGYSVSREKKERFSLILESASTNQTSMYLCASRSDFPGANVLTFGAGSRLTVL.